Below, 15 T cell receptor beta chains from the same sample are listed, as sequenced in a study of CD8+ T cells in alopecia areata. Following extraction, RNA underwent reverse transcription to cDNA, which served as the sequencing template. Produced via immunoSEQ multiplex PCR; TCRdb's table is partial and in-frame only. The sample consists of roughly 220,000 clones, over 60% of them appearing once. The treatment is: oral pan-JAK inhibitor, 5-10 mg twice daily. The material was CD4+ T cells sorted from blood, obtained at approximately week 42, from a patient treated with tofacitinib. Receptors originate from a human donor with alopecia areata.

This clone occurred a few times. The V and J genes are TRBV29-1 and TRBJ1-6; D is undetermined. Germline V gene data show CDR1 as SQVTM and CDR2 as ANQGSEA. This CDR3 has 13 residues. The ends were cut back, 4 bases at V and 10 bases at J, with 14 bases in the middle. The CDR3 sequence: CSVGESFRSPLHF. The CDR3 region has the DNA TGCAGCGTTGGTGAATCATTTCGGTCACCCCTCCACTTT.

J is TRBJ1-1 and V is TRBV11-3; TRBD1 agrees at 7 bases. V lost 5 bases and J lost 6; bases outside the gene matches: 6. Germline CDR1 reads SGHNT; CDR2 reads YENEEA. The CDR3 has 13 amino acids. The CDR3 is CASSANRGPEAFF. CDR3 sequence (DNA): TGTGCCAGCAGCGCAAACAGGGGCCCTGAAGCTTTCTTT.

The chain recombines TRBV30 with TRBJ1-1; D remains unclear. The germline V gene has CDR1 GTSNPN and CDR2 SVGIG (reference sequence). Trimming took 4 bases from V and 1 from J, leaving 13 bases between them. CDR3 length: 14 residues. CDR3 DNA: TGTGCCTGGACACGGCAAACACAGAACACTGAAGCTTTCTTT. Protein product: CAWTRQTQNTEAFF.

This clone was observed a handful of times. V usage is TRBV7-2 and J usage is TRBJ2-7; no reliable D call. The CDR3 has 14 amino acids. The germline gives CDR1 SGHTA, CDR2 FQGNSA. V was pared by 3 bases and J by 2 bases, with 11 bases between. CDR3 region: CASSFSSPTYEQYF. The CDR3 DNA reads TGTGCCAGCAGCTTTAGCTCCCCAACCTACGAGCAGTACTTC.

The J gene is TRBJ2-3, the V gene TRBV29-1; D gene uncertain. The CDR3 consists of 13 residues. Germline V gene lookup returns CDR1 SQVTM and CDR2 ANQGSEA. Trimming removed 1 base at V and 2 bases at J, with 7 bases between. The DNA of the CDR3 is TGCAGCGTTGAAGGTGTGGTCACAGATACGCAGTATTTT. This sequence encodes CSVEGVVTDTQYF.

The chain couples TRBV5-1 to TRBJ2-7, with a possible D match to TRBD2 (5 bases). The CDR3 consists of 14 residues. Germline loops: CDR1 SGHRS, CDR2 YFSETQ. The germline V and J ends were trimmed by 1 base and 5 bases, with 13 bases remaining between them. The CDR3 region is CASSLRGINDEQYF. The CDR3 bases are TGCGCCAGCAGCTTGAGAGGGATTAACGACGAGCAGTACTTC.

The chain uses TRBV5-4 and TRBJ1-1; D is unresolved. V gave up 4 bases and J gave up 6 bases, with 19 bases separating them. Germline lookup yields CDR1 SGHNT and CDR2 YYREEE (reference sequence). This CDR3 is 15 amino acids long. In nucleotides, the CDR3 is TGTGCCAGCAGCCAAGTTACACGGGCTGGCCCTGAAGCTTTCTTT. It encodes CASSQVTRAGPEAFF. Complete variable domain (other parts from reference TRBV5-4 and TRBJ1-1): ETGVTQSPTHLIKTRGQQVTLRCSSQSGHNTVSWYQQALGQGPQFIFQYYREEENGRGNFPPRFSGLQFPNYSSELNVNALELDDSALYLCASSQVTRAGPEAFFGQGTRLTVV.

The J gene is TRBJ2-2, the V gene TRBV30; TRBD1 agrees at 8 bases. Germline V gene lookup returns CDR1 GTSNPN and CDR2 SVGIG (reference sequence). After removal of 4 bases from V and 1 base from J, the junction contained 5 bases not matched to a gene. This CDR3 has 15 residues. CDR3 sequence: CAWNFGTGNTGELFF. CDR3 nucleotide sequence: TGTGCCTGGAACTTCGGGACAGGGAACACCGGGGAGCTGTTTTTT.

This chain connects TRBV29-1 to TRBJ2-2; D may be TRBD1 (6 bases). The CDR3 extends over 15 amino acids. Trimming stripped 4 bases from V and 3 bases from J, with 15 bases between. The V gene's germline CDR1 is SQVTM and CDR2 ANQGSEA. CDR3 residues: CSVGGPAGDTGELFF. Here the CDR3 DNA reads TGCAGCGTTGGAGGGCCGGCAGGGGACACCGGGGAGCTGTTTTTT.

The count of this clone is one. V gene TRBV7-2 combines with J gene TRBJ2-1; D gene ambiguous. This CDR3 has 11 amino acids. Trimming left V 6 bases short and J 5 bases short, with 5 bases between. Per the germline V gene, CDR1 is SGHTA and CDR2 is FQGNSA. The CDR3 sequence is CASRFNNEQFF. The CDR3 nucleotides are TGTGCCAGCAGGTTTAACAATGAGCAGTTCTTC.

J is TRBJ2-7 and V is TRBV5-1; 7 nucleotides agree with TRBD1. The CDR3 has 12 amino acids. V was clipped by 7 bases and J by 5 bases; unmatched bases: 6. From germline, CDR1 is SGHRS and CDR2 YFSETQ. The CDR3 here is CASGDRVDEQYF. The CDR3 DNA reads as TGCGCCAGCGGAGACAGGGTGGACGAGCAGTACTTC. Full variable domain (remainder filled in from reference TRBV5-1 and TRBJ2-7): KAGVTQTPRYLIKTRGQQVTLSCSPISGHRSVSWYQQTPGQGLQFLFEYFSETQRNKGNFPGRFSGRQFSNSRSEMNVSTLELGDSALYLCASGDRVDEQYFGPGTRLTVT.

The chain is built from TRBV5-1 and TRBJ1-1; D is undetermined. V was cut by 3 bases and J by 1 base, with 7 bases left in between. The CDR3 has 13 amino acids. CDR1 and CDR2 from the germline V gene are SGHRS and YFSETQ. The CDR3 nucleotides read TGCGCCAGCAGCTCGCAAAGGAACACTGAAGCTTTCTTT. Protein product: CASSSQRNTEAFF.

The V gene is TRBV7-9, the J gene TRBJ1-1; 7 bases line up with TRBD1. Per the germline V gene, CDR1 is SEHNR and CDR2 is FQNEAQ (reference sequence). Trimming took 5 bases from V and 4 from J; bases not matched to a gene: 10. The CDR3 is 15 residues long. The DNA of the CDR3 is TGTGCCAGCAGCCCGAGACAGGGTTTAGGCACTGAAGCTTTCTTT. It encodes CASSPRQGLGTEAFF.

The chain uses TRBV5-1 and TRBJ2-7, with 7 bases identical to TRBD1. Germline values: CDR1 SGHRS, CDR2 YFSETQ. The CDR3 loop spans 16 amino acids. The junction had 11 bases not matched to a gene; V was cut back by 0 bases and J by 5 bases. This chain's CDR3 is CASSLGGSTGRNEQYF. In DNA, the CDR3 is TGCGCCAGCAGCTTGGGAGGTTCGACAGGGCGCAACGAGCAGTACTTC.

The CDR3 DNA reads as TGTGCCAGCAGCTTAACAGACCCCCGTAGCGGGGGGTCTTACAATGAGCAGTTCTTC. Translated, it gives CASSLTDPRSGGSYNEQFF. This chain connects TRBV7-3 to TRBJ2-1; 10 nucleotides align to TRBD2. Germline lookup yields CDR1 SGHTA and CDR2 FQGTGA. J gave up 4 bases and V 0 bases, and 12 bases lay outside the gene matches. The CDR3 sequence is 19 residues long.